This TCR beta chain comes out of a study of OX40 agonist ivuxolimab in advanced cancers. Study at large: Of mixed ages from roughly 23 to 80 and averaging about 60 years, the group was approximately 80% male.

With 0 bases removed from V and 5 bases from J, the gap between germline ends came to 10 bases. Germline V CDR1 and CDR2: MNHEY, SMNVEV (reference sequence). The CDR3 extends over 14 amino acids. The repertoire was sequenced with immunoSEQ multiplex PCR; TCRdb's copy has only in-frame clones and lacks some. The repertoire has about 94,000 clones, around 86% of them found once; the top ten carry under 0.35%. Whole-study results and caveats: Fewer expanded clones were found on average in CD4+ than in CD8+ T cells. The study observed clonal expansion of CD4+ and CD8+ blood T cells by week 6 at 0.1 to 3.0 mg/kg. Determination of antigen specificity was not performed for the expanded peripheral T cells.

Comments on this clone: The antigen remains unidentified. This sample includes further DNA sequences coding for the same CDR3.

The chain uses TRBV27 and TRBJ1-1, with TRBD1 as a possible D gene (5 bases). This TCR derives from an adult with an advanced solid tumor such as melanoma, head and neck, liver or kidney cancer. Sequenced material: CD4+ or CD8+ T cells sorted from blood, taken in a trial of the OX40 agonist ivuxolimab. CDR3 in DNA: TGTGCCAGCAGTTTATCAGGGGTTGGGACTGAAGCTTTCTTT. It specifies CASSLSGVGTEAFF.